The 2 T cell receptor beta chains listed next were all sequenced from one sample in a study of T cells after yellow fever vaccination. TCRdb re-called the 5' RACE reads through MiXCR, storing one row per CDR3 protein. The table has fewer than 450,000 distinct CDR3 sequences, about 8.3% seen once. Here the sequenced sample was PBMCs, taken about 41 days after the first yellow fever vaccination. These receptors all come from a man aged 18 to 30 who received the YFV17D yellow fever vaccine.

This clonotype was counted a few times. V usage is TRBV29-1 and J usage is TRBJ2-1, with D perhaps matching TRBD1 (6 bases). Looked up from germline, CDR1 is SQVTM and CDR2 is ANQGSEA. The CDR3 has 14 amino acids. V was trimmed by 6 bases and J by 2 bases, leaving 14 bases between them. This chain's CDR3 is CSVENRVPYNEQFF. CDR3 DNA sequence: TGCAGCGTGGAGAACAGGGTTCCCTACAATGAGCAGTTCTTC.

This clonotype was found a few times. This chain uses TRBV12-3 or TRBV12-4 with TRBJ2-4; D might be TRBD1 (6 bases). CDR3 length equals 17 residues. Trimming removed 3 bases at V and 1 base at J, with 16 bases between. CDR3 sequence (DNA): TGTGCCAGCAGTTTCCTTCCAGGGGCTAAGGCCAAAAACATTCAGTACTTC. As protein: CASSFLPGAKAKNIQYF.